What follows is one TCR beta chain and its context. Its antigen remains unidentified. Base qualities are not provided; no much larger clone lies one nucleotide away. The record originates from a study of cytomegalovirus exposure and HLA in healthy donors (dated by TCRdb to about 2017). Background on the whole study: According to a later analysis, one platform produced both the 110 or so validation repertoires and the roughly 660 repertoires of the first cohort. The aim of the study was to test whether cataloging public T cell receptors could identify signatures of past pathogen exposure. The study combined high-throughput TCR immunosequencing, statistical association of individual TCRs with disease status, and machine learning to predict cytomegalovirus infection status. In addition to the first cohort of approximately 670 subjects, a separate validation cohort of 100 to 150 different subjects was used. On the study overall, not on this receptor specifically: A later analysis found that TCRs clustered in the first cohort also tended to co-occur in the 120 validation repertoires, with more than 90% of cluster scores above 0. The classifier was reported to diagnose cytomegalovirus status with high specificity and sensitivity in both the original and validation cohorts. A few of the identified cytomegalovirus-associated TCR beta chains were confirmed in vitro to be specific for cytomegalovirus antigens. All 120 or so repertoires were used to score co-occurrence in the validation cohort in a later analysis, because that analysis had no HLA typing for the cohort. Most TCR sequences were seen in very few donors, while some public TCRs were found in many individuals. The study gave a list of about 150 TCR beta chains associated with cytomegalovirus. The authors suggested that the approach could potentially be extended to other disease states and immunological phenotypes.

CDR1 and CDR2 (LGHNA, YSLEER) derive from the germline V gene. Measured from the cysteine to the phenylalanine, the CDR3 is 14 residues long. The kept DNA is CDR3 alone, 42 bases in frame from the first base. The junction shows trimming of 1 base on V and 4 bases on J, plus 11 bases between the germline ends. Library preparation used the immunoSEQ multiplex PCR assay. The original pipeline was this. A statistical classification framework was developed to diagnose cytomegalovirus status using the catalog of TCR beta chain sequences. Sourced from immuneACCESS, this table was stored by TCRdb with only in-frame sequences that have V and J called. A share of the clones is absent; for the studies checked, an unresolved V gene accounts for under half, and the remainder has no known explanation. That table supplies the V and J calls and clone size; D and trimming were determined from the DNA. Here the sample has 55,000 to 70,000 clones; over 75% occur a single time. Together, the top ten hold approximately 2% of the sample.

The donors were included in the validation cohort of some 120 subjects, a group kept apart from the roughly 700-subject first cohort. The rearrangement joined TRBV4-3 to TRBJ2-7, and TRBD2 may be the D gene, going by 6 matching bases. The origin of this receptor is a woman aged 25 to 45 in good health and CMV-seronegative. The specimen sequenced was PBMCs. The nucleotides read TGCGCCAGCAGCCAAGCAGAAGGGAGGTACGAGCAGTACTTC. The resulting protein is CASSQAEGRYEQYF.